The 18 T cell receptor beta chains below come from one sample, sequenced in a study of T-cell reconstitution after alpha-beta-depleted transplantation in children. Preparing the TCRbeta library involved the use of unique molecular identifiers. TCRdb processed the PCR reads anew with MiXCR; each CDR3 protein has one entry. The sample lists about 110,000 distinct CDR3 sequences, about 6.4% occurring once. The starting material was PBMCs, mostly from graft donor cells, obtained 360 days after TCRalphabeta/CD19-depleted stem cell transplant. The receptors derive from a male patient aged 2 to 10 who had a stem cell transplant for acute lymphoblastic leukemia, so the T cells may come from the graft donor.

This clonotype was counted at least ten times. In DNA form, the CDR3 reads TGTGCCAGCGGGACTCCGAACACTGAAGCTTTCTTT. As protein: CASGTPNTEAFF. The chain links TRBV27 to TRBJ1-1; D perhaps matches TRBD1 (5 bases). This CDR3 is 12 amino acids long. Per germline, CDR1 MNHEY and CDR2 SMNVEV (reference sequence). V was cut by 8 bases and J by 1 base, with 8 bases left in between.

This clonotype came up many times. CDR3 nucleotide sequence: TGTGCCAGCAGCTCCTCCCGGGACAGGGCGCGAGATACGCAGTATTTT. This sequence encodes CASSSSRDRARDTQYF. The genes are TRBV7-9 and TRBJ2-3; TRBD1 matches 9 bases. From germline, CDR1 is SEHNR and CDR2 FQNEAQ (reference sequence). V trimming: 4 bases; J trimming: 5 bases; junction bases outside the gene matches: 10. The CDR3 covers 16 residues.

The rearrangement joins TRBV18 to TRBJ2-5; TRBD1 aligns across 9 bases. J lost 5 bases, V lost 1 base, and 5 bases had no gene match. The V gene's germline CDR1 is KGHSH and CDR2 LQKENI. The CDR3 sequence is 15 residues long. CDR3 residues: CASSPRETGGETQYF. CDR3 in DNA: TGTGCCAGCTCACCACGGGAGACAGGGGGTGAGACCCAGTACTTC. The whole variable domain, filled in from reference TRBV18 and TRBJ2-5, reads NAGVMQNPRHLVRRRGQEARLRCSPMKGHSHVYWYRQLPEEGLKFMVYLQKENIIDESGMPKERFSAEFPKEGPSILRIQQVVRGDSAAYFCASSPRETGGETQYFGPGTRLLVL.

This clonotype occurred many times. The chain has TRBV4-1 and TRBJ1-1; D unresolved. Germline CDR1 reads MGHRA; CDR2 reads YSYEKL. This CDR3 has 13 amino acids. V was clipped by 5 bases and J by 0 bases, with 7 bases between them. The CDR3 nucleotides read TGCGCCAGCAGCGGAGGAATGAACACTGAAGCTTTCTTT. Translation: CASSGGMNTEAFF.

This clonotype was found many times. The gene calls are TRBV9 and TRBJ2-5, with 8 bases matching TRBD2. V dropped 0 bases and J dropped 5; count of bases not matched to a gene: 12. Per germline, CDR1 SGDLS and CDR2 YYNGEE. The CDR3 contains 17 residues. CDR3 amino acids: CASSVEGSGGSQETQYF. The CDR3, as DNA: TGTGCCAGCAGCGTAGAGGGGAGCGGGGGTTCCCAGGAGACCCAGTACTTC.

This clonotype was observed many times. The rearrangement uses TRBV7-9 and TRBJ2-3; unclear D gene. CDR1 and CDR2 (germline): SEHNR, FQNEAQ (reference sequence). The CDR3 length is 16 residues. The germline V and J ends were trimmed by 0 bases and 8 bases, with 18 bases remaining between them. The CDR3 DNA reads TGTGCCAGCAGCTTAGCGCCGTCCGGGTTCGGCGGTACGCAGTATTTT. This translates into CASSLAPSGFGGTQYF.

This clonotype was seen ten or more times. This sequence joins TRBV5-1 and TRBJ2-1, with TRBD2 identical over 12 bases. The CDR3 is made up of 15 amino acids. The junction had 2 bases not matched to a gene; V was cut back by 0 bases and J by 7 bases. CDR1 is SGHRS, CDR2 YFSETQ, per germline. This CDR3 is CASSLAGLAGNEQFF. CDR3 DNA: TGCGCCAGCAGCTTGGCAGGACTAGCGGGGAATGAGCAGTTCTTC.

The chain employs TRBV6-4 and TRBJ2-7; D may correspond to TRBD1 or TRBD2 (5 bases each). CDR1 is MRHNA, CDR2 SNTAGT, per germline. The length of the CDR3 is 14 residues. Trimming shortened V by 8 bases and J by 3 bases, and 17 bases separated the two germline ends. CDR3 in amino acids: CASRARGAHYEQYF. The DNA of the CDR3 is TGTGCCAGCCGAGCGCGAGGGGCCCACTACGAGCAGTACTTC.

This clonotype was detected many times. V gene TRBV7-9 combines with J gene TRBJ2-7, with 7 bases identical to TRBD1. V gave up 5 bases and J gave up 2 bases; unmatched junction bases: 9. The germline gives CDR1 SEHNR, CDR2 FQNEAQ (reference sequence). The CDR3 totals 15 residues. DNA of the CDR3: TGTGCCAGCAGCCAGACCGGGACAGCTCCCTACGAGCAGTACTTC. Its protein product is CASSQTGTAPYEQYF.

This clonotype came up many times. This chain connects TRBV9 to TRBJ2-1, with D unclear. Looked up from germline, CDR1 is SGDLS and CDR2 is YYNGEE. CDR3 length equals 12 residues. The V and J ends lost 3 bases and 9 bases respectively, with 10 bases between them. CDR3 bases: TGTGCCAGCAGCGCCTCCGGTGGTGAGCAGTTCTTC. The encoded protein is CASSASGGEQFF.

This clonotype was seen only a few times. This chain joins TRBV20-1 and TRBJ2-5, with TRBD2 as a possible D gene (6 bases). CDR1 DFQATT and CDR2 SNEGSKA come from the germline V gene (reference sequence). Trimming shortened V by 1 base and J by 2 bases, and 8 bases separated the two germline ends. The CDR3 sequence is 13 residues long. The CDR3 DNA sequence: TGCAGTGCTAGAGTTAGCGGACAAGAGACCCAGTACTTC. Amino acid sequence: CSARVSGQETQYF.

Regarding this clonotype: Being one base from a much bigger clone, this may be a read error. The chain is built from TRBV4-2 and TRBJ2-1; 14 positions agree with TRBD2. This CDR3 has 17 amino acids. CDR1 is LGHNA, CDR2 YNFKEQ, per germline. The CDR3 region has the DNA TGTGCCAGCAGCCCAGGGACTAGCGGGAGAGTCTACACTGAGCAGTTCTTC. Translating gives CASSPGTSGRVYTEQFF.

This clonotype was observed at least ten times. The V gene is TRBV24-1, the J gene TRBJ2-1; 7 bases fit TRBD1. CDR1 and CDR2 from the germline V gene are KGHDR and SFDVKD. The J segment lost 8 bases and the V segment lost 9 bases, leaving 6 bases of the junction unmatched. The CDR3 has 12 amino acids. The CDR3 region is CATETGRDEQFF. The CDR3 DNA reads TGTGCCACCGAGACAGGGAGAGATGAGCAGTTCTTC.

J is TRBJ2-7 and V is TRBV4-2, with TRBD2 matching over 7 bases. Germline loops: CDR1 LGHNA, CDR2 YNFKEQ. The CDR3 is 16 residues long. The ends lost 1 base at V and 4 bases at J; junction bases unmatched: 10. CDR3 loop: CASSQGGLTGVYEQYF. DNA for the CDR3: TGTGCCAGCAGCCAAGGGGGACTAACGGGAGTTTACGAGCAGTACTTC.

The sample holds many counts of this clonotype. The chain has TRBV20-1 and TRBJ1-2, with D hard to call. V lost 0 bases, J lost 4 bases, and 12 bases lay in between. The CDR3 covers 14 residues. The V gene's germline CDR1 is DFQATT and CDR2 SNEGSKA (reference sequence). The CDR3 nucleotides read TGCAGTGCTAGAGATTTGTCAATTCTCTATGGCTACACCTTC. The encoded protein is CSARDLSILYGYTF.

This clonotype showed up just a few times. J is TRBJ1-1 and V is TRBV4-2; 7 bases match TRBD1. V shed 0 bases and J 1 base; nucleotides not matched to a gene: 8. Germline CDR1 LGHNA, CDR2 YNFKEQ. There are 17 residues in the CDR3. The CDR3 DNA reads as TGTGCCAGCAGCCAAGATGGCAGGGGGATAGAGAACACTGAAGCTTTCTTT. Translation: CASSQDGRGIENTEAFF.

This clonotype was picked up a small number of times. This rearrangement joins TRBV9 to TRBJ1-1; D unclear. V shed 2 bases and J shed 5 bases, with 10 bases lying between them. The CDR3 is 13 residues long. Germline CDR1 is SGDLS and CDR2 is YYNGEE. The CDR3 region has the DNA TGTGCCAGCAGCGTCATACGGGAAACTGAAGCTTTCTTT. This encodes CASSVIRETEAFF.

This clonotype has ten or more counts. V and J are TRBV9 and TRBJ2-5, with D perhaps being TRBD1 or TRBD2 (5 bases each). The CDR3 covers 14 residues. Trimming removed 4 bases at V and 2 bases at J, with 12 bases between. Looked up from germline, CDR1 is SGDLS and CDR2 is YYNGEE. The CDR3 coding sequence is TGTGCCAGCAGCCCATGGGGGAGACAAGAGACCCAGTACTTC. It yields the protein CASSPWGRQETQYF.